Listed below are T cell receptor beta chains from one sample, sequenced in a study of shared clonotypes between healthy human individuals. TCRdb keeps only in-frame clones here, not all; method: immunoSEQ multiplex PCR. The data contain approximately 2,300,000 clones, 92% of them singletons. The sample was naive CD4+ T cells from PBMCs. Receptors originate from a man aged 18 to 30 in good health. Some clones in this sample may be carry-over from other donors' samples. CDR3s include the opening cysteine and the closing phenylalanine or tryptophan. A D gene is named only where the DNA matches it firmly. Clone size is not always given. Where it is, it says once, few, many or a class for expanded clones.

j_call,v_call,clone_size,d_call,cdr3_nt,cdr3_aa
TRBJ2-7,TRBV6-5,-,TRBD1,TGTGCCAGCAGTTACCAAACGACAGGGACCTACGAGCAGTACTTC,CASSYQTTGTYEQYF
TRBJ1-4,TRBV6-6,-,TRBD1,TGTGCCAGCAGTCACCCGGGACAGGGAGATGAAAAACTGTTTTTT,CASSHPGQGDEKLFF
TRBJ2-1,TRBV7-2,-,-,TGTGCCAGCAGCCAGTTATCGGGTTACAATGAGCAGTTCTTC,CASSQLSGYNEQFF
TRBJ2-1,TRBV28,-,-,TGTGCCAGCAGAGAGAGCGGGACACTTTACAATGAGCAGTTCTTC,CASRESGTLYNEQFF
TRBJ2-7,TRBV4-3,-,-,TGCGCCAGCAGCCAAGGACCAGGGGACGAGCAGTACTTC,CASSQGPGDEQYF
TRBJ1-1,TRBV28,-,-,TGTGCCAGCACATCCCCAACTGGTGAAGCTTTCTTT,CASTSPTGEAFF
TRBJ1-1,TRBV30,-,-,TGTGCCTGGAGCCGGATCGGGGTTCCGAACACTGAAGCTTTCTTT,CAWSRIGVPNTEAFF
TRBJ2-3,TRBV6-4,-,TRBD1,TGTGCCAGCAGTCAGGACAGGGCTTCCGATACGCAGTATTTT,CASSQDRASDTQYF
TRBJ2-2,TRBV7-3,-,-,TGTGCCAGCAGCTTAGAACGGGGGGCCCCGGGGACCGGGGAGCTGTTTTTT,CASSLERGAPGTGELFF
TRBJ2-7,TRBV5-6,-,-,TGTGCCAGCAGGCGGGGTGGCGGGTCCTACGAGCAGTACTTC,CASRRGGGSYEQYF
TRBJ1-2,TRBV27,-,-,TGTGCCAGCAGGGGGGTGGGGGGCGACTATGGCTACACCTTC,CASRGVGGDYGYTF
TRBJ2-1,TRBV7-2,-,-,TGTGCCAGCAGCCCAAACCGGGGCCGAGTGGATGAGCAGTTCTTC,CASSPNRGRVDEQFF
TRBJ1-3,TRBV27,-,-,TGTGCCAGCAGTGCGTTAGGCTCTGGAAACACCATATATTTT,CASSALGSGNTIYF
TRBJ2-3,TRBV14,-,-,TGTGCCAGCAGTAGATACACAGATACGCAGTATTTT,CASSRYTDTQYF
TRBJ1-2,TRBV28,-,TRBD1,TGTGCCAGCAGGATAACGGGACAGGGAAACTATGGCTACACCTTC,CASRITGQGNYGYTF
TRBJ1-3,TRBV9,-,-,TGTGCCAGCAGCGTAGCGGGGAGTCCCAACTCTGGAAACACCATATATTTT,CASSVAGSPNSGNTIYF
TRBJ1-3,TRBV5-5,few,-,TGTGCCAGCAGCACCGACAGGCCAGGAAACACCATATATTTT,CASSTDRPGNTIYF
TRBJ2-7,TRBV11-2,-,-,TGTGCCAGCAGCTTAGACCCTGGATTGATATACGAGCAGTACTTC,CASSLDPGLIYEQYF
TRBJ2-3,TRBV7-3,-,-,TGTGCCAGCAGTGCGGGCGTTCAAGGAGATACGCAGTATTTT,CASSAGVQGDTQYF
TRBJ2-1,TRBV28,-,-,TGTGCCAGCAGTTCCCGACTGGGCCGGGCTCTGTACAATGAGCAGTTCTTC,CASSSRLGRALYNEQFF
TRBJ2-5,TRBV5-6,once,-,TGTGCCAGCAGCCTCCTCATTGCGGGTCGGGTGAGAGAGACCCAGTACTTC,CASSLLIAGRVRETQYF
TRBJ2-2,TRBV7-9,once,-,TGTGCCAGCAGCTTAGCCCAGTTCACCGGGGAGCTGTTTTTT,CASSLAQFTGELFF
TRBJ1-2,TRBV6-6,once,TRBD1,TGTGCCAGCAGTTACTCGCGGGACAGCCACTATGGCTACACCTTC,CASSYSRDSHYGYTF
TRBJ1-5,TRBV7-2,-,-,TGTGCCAGCAGCTTAGAGGGTTCTTTCCAGCCCCAGCATTTT,CASSLEGSFQPQHF